This is a list of T cell receptor beta chains from one sample in a study of OX40 agonist ivuxolimab in advanced cancers. Method: immunoSEQ multiplex PCR; TCRdb's copy keeps in-frame clones and lacks some. The sample has tens of thousands of clones, approximately 88% seen once. The starting material was CD4+ or CD8+ T cells sorted from blood, obtained in a trial of the OX40 agonist ivuxolimab. These receptors originate from an adult with an advanced solid tumor such as melanoma, head and neck, liver or kidney cancer. Both conserved end residues are part of each CDR3. D genes are given only for firm matches. Only part of the rows carry a size: once, few, many, or a class if the clone is expanded.

d_call,j_call,v_call,clone_size,cdr3_aa,cdr3_nt
TRBD1,TRBJ2-1,TRBV13,once,CASSLGQGMYNEQFF,TGTGCCAGCAGCTTGGGACAGGGGATGTACAATGAGCAGTTCTTC
-,TRBJ1-2,TRBV6-1,-,CASSPGTNYGYTF,TGTGCCAGCAGCCCCGGGACAAATTATGGCTACACCTTC
TRBD1,TRBJ2-5,TRBV27,-,CASSLSTGDGETQYF,TGTGCCAGCAGTTTATCGACAGGGGACGGGGAGACCCAGTACTTC
-,TRBJ2-3,TRBV29-1,once,CSVKGSMSSTDTQYF,TGCAGCGTGAAGGGGTCGATGTCTAGCACAGATACGCAGTATTTT
TRBD1,TRBJ1-2,TRBV29-1,-,CSVVPGQGASGNGYTF,TGCAGCGTCGTACCGGGACAGGGGGCGTCGGGGAATGGCTACACCTTC
TRBD1,TRBJ2-7,TRBV10-3,-,CAIRQGEIGYEQYF,TGTGCCATCAGGCAGGGGGAGATCGGATACGAGCAGTACTTC
-,TRBJ1-1,TRBV5-6,-,CASSLAARTEAFF,TGTGCCAGCAGCTTGGCCGCGAGGACTGAAGCTTTCTTT
TRBD2,TRBJ2-2,TRBV19,-,CASELAAGELFF,TGTGCCAGCGAACTAGCGGCCGGGGAGCTGTTTTTT
TRBD1,TRBJ1-2,TRBV29-1,-,CSVEATGGAFSVYGYTF,TGCAGCGTTGAGGCCACAGGGGGCGCGTTTTCGGTCTATGGCTACACCTTC
-,TRBJ1-2,TRBV4-1,-,CASSRAVLSPGPDSLYGYTF,TGCGCCAGCAGCCGGGCCGTTTTATCGCCGGGGCCGGATTCCCTCTATGGCTACACCTTC
TRBD1,TRBJ2-5,TRBV7-2,-,CASSLGDSHEETQYF,TGTGCCAGCAGCTTAGGGGACAGTCATGAAGAGACCCAGTACTTC
-,TRBJ2-2,TRBV7-9,-,CASTLSRTRGTGELFF,TGTGCCAGCACTCTAAGTAGGACCAGAGGAACCGGGGAGCTGTTTTTT
TRBD2,TRBJ2-4,TRBV7-9,-,CASSLALLAGDNIQYF,TGTGCCAGCAGCTTAGCCCTGTTAGCGGGGGACAACATTCAGTACTTC
TRBD2,TRBJ2-5,TRBV28,-,CASSFGTWASGGQETQYF,TGTGCCAGCAGTTTCGGAACTTGGGCTAGCGGGGGCCAAGAGACCCAGTACTTC
-,TRBJ1-3,TRBV10-3,-,CAISELGNTIYF,TGTGCCATCAGTGAGCTTGGAAACACCATATATTTT
-,TRBJ1-1,TRBV6-6,-,CASSYVGRSTEAFF,TGTGCCAGCAGTTACGTGGGAAGGAGCACTGAAGCTTTCTTT
TRBD2,TRBJ2-3,TRBV7-8,-,CASSASGGARIDTQYF,TGTGCCAGCAGCGCCAGCGGGGGGGCGCGTATAGATACGCAGTATTTT
-,TRBJ2-7,TRBV27,-,CASSPSGGGDPYEQYF,TGTGCCAGCAGTCCCTCGGGCGGGGGCGATCCCTACGAGCAGTACTTC
-,TRBJ1-1,TRBV6-5,-,CASSYSTKNTEAFF,TGTGCCAGCAGTTACTCGACTAAGAACACTGAAGCTTTCTTT
-,TRBJ2-3,TRBV19,-,CASSIDRASTDTQYF,TGTGCCAGTAGTATAGACCGTGCTAGCACAGATACGCAGTATTTT
-,TRBJ1-1,TRBV5-4,-,CASSLGDTEAFF,TGTGCCAGCAGCTTGGGAGACACTGAAGCTTTCTTT
-,TRBJ2-2,TRBV19,-,CASSIWGAGELFF,TGTGCCAGTAGTATCTGGGGGGCCGGGGAGCTGTTTTTT
-,TRBJ2-3,TRBV9,-,CASSDPRLVADTQYF,TGTGCCAGCAGCGACCCTCGACTAGTCGCAGATACGCAGTATTTT
-,TRBJ1-6,TRBV4-2,-,CASSQDGSVFPSSYNSPLHF,TGTGCCAGCAGCCAAGATGGTTCGGTCTTTCCGAGCTCCTATAATTCACCCCTCCACTTT
-,TRBJ1-2,TRBV7-8,few,CASNLGEGQGYTF,TGTGCCAGCAACCTGGGGGAGGGCCAGGGCTACACCTTC
TRBD1,TRBJ2-3,TRBV18,many,CASSQGDRAVPWLTDTQYF,TGTGCCAGCTCCCAGGGGGACAGAGCCGTCCCCTGGCTTACGGATACGCAGTATTTT
-,TRBJ1-1,TRBV7-6,once,CASSPSRVNTEAFF,TGTGCCAGCAGCCCTTCAAGGGTGAACACTGAAGCTTTCTTT
-,TRBJ2-2,TRBV7-8,-,CASSLESGELFF,TGTGCCAGCAGCTTAGAGTCCGGGGAGCTGTTTTTT
-,TRBJ1-4,TRBV7-9,-,CVSSYGPATNEKLFF,TGTGTCAGCAGTTATGGACCGGCAACTAATGAAAAACTGTTTTTT
-,TRBJ2-7,TRBV5-2,once,CASSLEGREQYF,TGTGCCAGCAGCTTAGAAGGGAGGGAGCAGTACTTC
TRBD1,TRBJ2-7,TRBV5-1,-,CASRRDSSSEQYF,TGCGCCAGCAGAAGGGACAGCTCCTCCGAGCAGTACTTC